This record looks at one TCR beta chain sequence and its context. The data were obtained in a study of cytomegalovirus exposure and HLA in healthy donors. The PCR had 60 Vbeta and 13 Jbeta primers. Measured with immunoSEQ multiplex PCR; TCRdb has only the in-frame clones, and not every one. The sample holds approximately 140,000 clones; about 76% are singletons and the top ten take 0.55% to 0.75%. Trimming stripped 3 bases from V and 3 bases from J, with 6 bases between. From germline, CDR1 is MNHEY and CDR2 SVGAGI. The CDR3 consists of 13 residues. The chain carries TRBV6-5 and TRBJ1-3; D gene unclear. The sequenced material came from PBMCs. The sequence was collected from a man younger than 35 in good health and CMV-seronegative. In DNA form, the CDR3 reads TGTGCCAGCAGTTATCTTAGTGGAAACACCATATATTTT. Its protein is CASSYLSGNTIYF.